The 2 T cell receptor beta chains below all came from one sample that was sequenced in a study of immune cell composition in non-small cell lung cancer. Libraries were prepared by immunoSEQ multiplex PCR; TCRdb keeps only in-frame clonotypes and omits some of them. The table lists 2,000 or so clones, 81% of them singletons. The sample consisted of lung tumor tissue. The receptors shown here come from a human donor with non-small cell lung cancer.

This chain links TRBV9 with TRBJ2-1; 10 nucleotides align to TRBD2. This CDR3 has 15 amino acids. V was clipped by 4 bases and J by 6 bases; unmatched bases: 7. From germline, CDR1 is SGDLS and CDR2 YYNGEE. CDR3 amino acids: CASSPSGRAPNEQFF. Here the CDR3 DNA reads TGTGCCAGCAGCCCGAGCGGGAGGGCCCCCAATGAGCAGTTCTTC. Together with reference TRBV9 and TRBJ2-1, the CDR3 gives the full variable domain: DSGVTQTPKHLITATGQRVTLRCSPRSGDLSVYWYQQSLDQGLQFLIQYYNGEERAKGNILERFSAQQFPDLHSELNLSSLELGDSALYFCASSPSGRAPNEQFFGPGTRLTVL.

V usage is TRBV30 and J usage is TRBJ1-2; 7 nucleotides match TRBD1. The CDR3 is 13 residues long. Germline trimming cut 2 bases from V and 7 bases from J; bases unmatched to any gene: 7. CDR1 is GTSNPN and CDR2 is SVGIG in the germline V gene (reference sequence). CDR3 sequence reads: CAWSITGTVGYTF. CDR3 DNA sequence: TGTGCCTGGAGTATTACCGGGACAGTTGGCTACACCTTC.